This T cell receptor (beta chain) was captured in a study of shared clonotypes between healthy human individuals. V dropped 0 bases and J dropped 11 bases, with 11 bases sitting between them. This CDR3 spans 12 amino acids. Germline CDR1 is SGDLS and CDR2 is YYNGEE. Some clones are missing from TCRdb's copy, which holds only in-frame ones; the method was immunoSEQ multiplex PCR. The table shows some 1.5 million clones, with roughly 96% occurring only once. This chain joins TRBV9 and TRBJ1-1; D unresolved. The sequence was obtained from a man aged 30 to 39 in good health. Sequenced: naive CD4+ T cells sorted from blood. Documented subset: CD45RA+ positively selected. For the CDR3, the DNA is TGTGCCAGCAGCGTAGTCAGCGGCCCCGCTTTCTTT. Its translation is CASSVVSGPAFF.